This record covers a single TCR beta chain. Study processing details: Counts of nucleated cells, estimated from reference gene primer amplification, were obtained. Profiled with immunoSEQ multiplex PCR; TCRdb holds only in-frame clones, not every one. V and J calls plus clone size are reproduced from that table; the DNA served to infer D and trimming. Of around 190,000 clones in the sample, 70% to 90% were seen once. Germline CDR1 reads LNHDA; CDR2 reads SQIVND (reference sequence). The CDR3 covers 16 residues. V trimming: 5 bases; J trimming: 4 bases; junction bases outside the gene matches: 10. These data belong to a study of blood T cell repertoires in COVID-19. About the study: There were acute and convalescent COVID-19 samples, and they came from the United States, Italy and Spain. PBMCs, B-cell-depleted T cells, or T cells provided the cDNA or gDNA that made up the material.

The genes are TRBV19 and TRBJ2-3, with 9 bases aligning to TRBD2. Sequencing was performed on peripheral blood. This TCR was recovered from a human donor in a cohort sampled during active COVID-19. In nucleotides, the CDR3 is TGTGCCAGTAGTCGGCTAGCGGGGACCTCCTCAGATACGCAGTATTTT. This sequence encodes CASSRLAGTSSDTQYF.